This section outlines one TCR beta chain sequence together with its context. The antigen remains unidentified. The data originate from a study of T cell responses to AZD1222 COVID-19 vaccine. Whole-study results and caveats: Seropositive status at baseline applied to only six AZD1222 recipients. Regions 160-218 and 743-854 held dominance among vaccine-associated CD4 TCRs, which spanned spike.

Sequencing was performed with immunoSEQ multiplex PCR; in TCRdb, only in-frame clones are kept and a portion is missing. The sample carries 180,000 or so clones, approximately 86% recorded once. The sample here was peripheral blood, taken on day 0 of AZD1222 vaccination. This clonotype was obtained from an adult in good health.

CDR3 nucleotide sequence: TGCGCCAGCAGCCAGAGGCTCCCGAACACCGGGGAGCTGTTTTTT. This translates into CASSQRLPNTGELFF. The chain combines TRBV4-1 with TRBJ2-2; no clear D. The germline gives CDR1 MGHRA, CDR2 YSYEKL. Trimming pared 3 bases from V and 0 bases from J, leaving 8 bases between. The CDR3 spans 15 residues.